This TCR beta chain was observed in a study of blood T cell repertoires in COVID-19. The V end was cut by 6 bases, the J end by 5 bases, with 20 bases between. CDR3 length equals 16 residues. Per germline, CDR1 KGHSH and CDR2 LQKENI. The authors' processing: It was from reference gene primer amplification that nucleated cell counts were estimated. Profiled with immunoSEQ multiplex PCR; TCRdb holds only in-frame clones, not every one. V and J calls plus clone size are reproduced from that table; the DNA served to infer D and trimming. The table shows 150,000 to 190,000 clones, with about 85% occurring only once.

This clonotype was obtained from a woman aged 70-85 years with acute or convalescent COVID-19. Sequenced sample: peripheral blood. The V call is TRBV18, the J call TRBJ1-5, with D possibly TRBD1 on 6 matching bases. The CDR3 DNA reads as TGTGCCAGCTCCCCCTCGCTATACAGGGTGGATCAGCCCCAGCATTTT. This translates into CASSPSLYRVDQPQHF.